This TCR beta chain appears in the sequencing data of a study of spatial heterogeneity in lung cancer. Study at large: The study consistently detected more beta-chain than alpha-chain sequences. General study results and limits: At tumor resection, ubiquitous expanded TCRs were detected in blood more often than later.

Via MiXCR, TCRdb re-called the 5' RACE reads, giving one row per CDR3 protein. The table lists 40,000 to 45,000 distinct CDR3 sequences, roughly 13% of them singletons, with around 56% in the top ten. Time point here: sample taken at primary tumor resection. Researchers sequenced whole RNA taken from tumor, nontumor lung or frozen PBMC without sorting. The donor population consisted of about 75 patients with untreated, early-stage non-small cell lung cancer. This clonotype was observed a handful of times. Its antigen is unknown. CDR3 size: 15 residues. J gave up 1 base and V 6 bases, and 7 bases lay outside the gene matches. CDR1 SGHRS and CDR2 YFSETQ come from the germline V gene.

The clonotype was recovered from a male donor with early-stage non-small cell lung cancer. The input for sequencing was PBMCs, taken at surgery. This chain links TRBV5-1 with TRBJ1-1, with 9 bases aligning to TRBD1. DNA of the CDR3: TGCGCCAGCACCGGACAGGGGATCAAGAACACTGAAGCTTTCTTT. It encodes CASTGQGIKNTEAFF.